The following is a TCR beta chain sequence with its context. Based on its abundance in the sample, this clone is medium-sized (0.01 to 0.1%). Its antigen is not yet known. Base quality data are lacking; no much larger clone is found one base away. Library creation used the immunoSEQ multiplex PCR assay. The table comes from immuneACCESS by way of TCRdb, which keeps in-frame sequences with V and J called. Part of the clones is missing from these tables; in studies checked, under half for an unresolved V gene and the rest for unknown reasons. Counted in this sample were around 45,000 clones; 80% to 95% of them appeared once. 0.4% to 0.55% of the sample is taken by the ten largest. Based on the germline V gene, the CDR1 and CDR2 sequences are MNHNS and SASEGT. The CDR3 measures 12 amino acids from cysteine to phenylalanine. Only the CDR3 DNA stays, 36 bases, in frame from base 1. Between the V and J ends, shortened by 0 bases and 15 bases respectively, the junction contains 12 bases.

The data derive from a study of T cell changes during pregnancy in multiple sclerosis (dated by TCRdb to 2018 to 2020). General notes on the study: Changes in the T cell repertoire over the course of pregnancy were examined in this study in women with multiple sclerosis.

The sequence derives from a female donor with multiple sclerosis, enrolled in a pregnancy study. Sequencing was performed on CD4+ T cells from peripheral blood mononuclear cells, taken in the third trimester of pregnancy. The chain links TRBV6-1 with TRBJ1-5; matching of 5 bases hints at TRBD1 as the D gene. The CDR3: CASSEAYGGRHF. The sequenced DNA is TGTGCCAGCAGTGAAGCGTACGGGGGAAGGCATTTT.